The rows below give T cell receptor beta chains drawn from one sample of a study of T cell clones after liver transplantation. TCRdb's table, derived via immunoSEQ multiplex PCR, lists solely in-frame clones and lacks some. The data contain fewer than 110,000 clones, around 84% of them singletons. Source: CD4+ T cells from blood, taken approximately 50 months after liver transplant. The receptors derive from a human patient who received a liver transplant. Some T cells may be the graft donor's. CDR3s include the opening cysteine and the closing phenylalanine or tryptophan. The D gene is left open where the match is weak. The size entry is marked missing in some rows and otherwise reads once, few, many or a size class.

v_gene,d_gene,j_gene,len,abundance,CDR3nt,CDR3aa
TRBV19,NA,TRBJ1-2,13,NA,TGTGCCAGTAGTGACCAGGGTCGGTATGGCTACACCTTC,CASSDQGRYGYTF
TRBV6-5,TRBD1,TRBJ1-6,13,few,TGTGCCAGCAGGACAGGGGGCGGGTCACCCCTCCACTTT,CASRTGGGSPLHF
TRBV19,NA,TRBJ1-5,16,NA,TGTGCCACCAACATATTACCAAGGGCCCACAATCAGCCCCAGCATTTT,CATNILPRAHNQPQHF
TRBV6-1,NA,TRBJ2-1,13,NA,TGTGCCAGCAGCGGATTCTCCTACAATGAGCAGTTCTTC,CASSGFSYNEQFF
TRBV6-6,NA,TRBJ1-1,15,NA,TGTGCCACCTCAGTCCAACCAACAGGGAACACTGAAGCTTTCTTT,CATSVQPTGNTEAFF
TRBV14,NA,TRBJ2-1,14,NA,TGTGCCAGCAGCCAAGTCGGGCGTAACAATGAGCAGTTCTTC,CASSQVGRNNEQFF
TRBV5-1,NA,TRBJ2-1,12,NA,TGCGCCAGCAGCTCCCTGGGCAATGAGCAGTTCTTC,CASSSLGNEQFF
TRBV5-1,NA,TRBJ2-2,16,few,TGCGCCAGCAGCCGAGCTTTGGATGGTGACACCGGGGAGCTGTTTTTT,CASSRALDGDTGELFF
TRBV5-1,NA,TRBJ2-2,14,few,TGCGCCAGCAGCTCGACAGGGAACACCGGGGAGCTGTTTTTT,CASSSTGNTGELFF
TRBV5-6,TRBD1,TRBJ1-1,14,NA,TGTGCCAGCAGCTTGCGAGGGGGCCGGGTCGGAGCTTTCTTT,CASSLRGGRVGAFF
TRBV28,TRBD1,TRBJ1-4,14,few,TGTGCCAGCAGTTTTGGACAGGTTCGGGAAAAACTGTTTTTT,CASSFGQVREKLFF
TRBV19,TRBD1,TRBJ1-1,17,NA,TGTGCCAGTAGTATCCGGGGCCAGGGGGCCGTTAACACTGAAGCTTTCTTT,CASSIRGQGAVNTEAFF
TRBV18,NA,TRBJ1-6,14,NA,TGTGCCAGCTCACCGGGAGCTGAAAATTCACCCCTCCACTTT,CASSPGAENSPLHF
TRBV9,NA,TRBJ2-3,13,NA,TGTGCCAGCAGCGTAATCCGCACAGATACGCAGTATTTT,CASSVIRTDTQYF
TRBV15,NA,TRBJ1-4,12,NA,TGTGCCACCAGCGTAGGGAATGAAAAACTGTTTTTT,CATSVGNEKLFF
TRBV30,TRBD2,TRBJ2-5,13,NA,TGTGCCTGGAGCCGGGCCAGGGAGGGGACCCAGTACTTC,CAWSRAREGTQYF
TRBV5-1,TRBD1,TRBJ2-1,15,NA,TGCGCCAGCAGCCTCGGGGACAGGTCCGTTAATGAGCAGTTCTTC,CASSLGDRSVNEQFF
TRBV2,TRBD1,TRBJ2-1,15,NA,TGTGCCAGCAGTGAGCCCAGGGGGCTCTCTAATGAGCAGTTCTTC,CASSEPRGLSNEQFF
TRBV5-1,TRBD1,TRBJ1-2,14,few,TGCGCCAGCAGCTCCTTGGAGGGGGCCTATGGCTACACCTTC,CASSSLEGAYGYTF
TRBV5-1,TRBD2,TRBJ2-1,18,NA,TGCGCCAGCAGCTTGGGGGTAAAGGGACTAGCGGGAGACAATGAGCAGTTCTTC,CASSLGVKGLAGDNEQFF
TRBV7-2,NA,TRBJ1-4,15,NA,TGTGCCAGCAGCTCTCAAACGGGCTCTAATGAAAAACTGTTTTTT,CASSSQTGSNEKLFF
TRBV11-3,NA,TRBJ2-7,14,NA,TGTGCCAGCAGCTTAACAGGAAGCACCGGCGAGCAGTACTTC,CASSLTGSTGEQYF
TRBV27,TRBD1,TRBJ1-6,14,NA,TGTGCCAGCAGTGCGGACAGGCTAAATTCACCCCTCCACTTT,CASSADRLNSPLHF
TRBV29-1,TRBD1,TRBJ1-1,13,NA,TGCAGCGCTGACTACACAGGGGGCACTGAAGCTTTCTTT,CSADYTGGTEAFF
TRBV27,TRBD1,TRBJ2-7,15,NA,TGTGCCAGCAGTCCATCGGGACAGATCTCCTACGAGCAGTACTTC,CASSPSGQISYEQYF
TRBV11-2,TRBD1,TRBJ2-3,17,NA,TGTGCCAGCAGCTCTATCCCCGGGACAGAAAGTTCAGATACGCAGTATTTT,CASSSIPGTESSDTQYF
TRBV6-1,NA,TRBJ1-1,13,NA,TGTGCCAGCAGTTCGGACAGAGACACTGAAGCTTTCTTT,CASSSDRDTEAFF
TRBV2,NA,TRBJ1-5,15,NA,TGTGCCAGCAGCGGACAGCCAGTGGGCAATCAGCCCCAGCATTTT,CASSGQPVGNQPQHF